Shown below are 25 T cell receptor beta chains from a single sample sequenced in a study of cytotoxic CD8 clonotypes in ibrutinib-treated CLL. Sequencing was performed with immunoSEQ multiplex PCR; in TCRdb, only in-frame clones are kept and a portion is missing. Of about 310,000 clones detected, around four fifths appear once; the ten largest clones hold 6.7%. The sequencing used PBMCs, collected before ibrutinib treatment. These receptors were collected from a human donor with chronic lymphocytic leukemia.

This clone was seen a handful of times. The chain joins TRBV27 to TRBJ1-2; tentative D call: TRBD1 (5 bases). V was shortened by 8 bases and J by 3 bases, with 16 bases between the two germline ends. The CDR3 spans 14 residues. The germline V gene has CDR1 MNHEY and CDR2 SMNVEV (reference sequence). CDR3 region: CASRKTGPDYGYTF. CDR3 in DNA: TGTGCCAGCCGCAAAACAGGACCAGACTATGGCTACACCTTC.

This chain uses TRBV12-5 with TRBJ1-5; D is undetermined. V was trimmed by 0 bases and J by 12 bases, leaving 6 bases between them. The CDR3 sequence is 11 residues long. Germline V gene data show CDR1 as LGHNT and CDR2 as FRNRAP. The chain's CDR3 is CASGLVSVQHF. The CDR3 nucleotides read TGTGCTAGTGGTTTGGTATCGGTCCAGCATTTT. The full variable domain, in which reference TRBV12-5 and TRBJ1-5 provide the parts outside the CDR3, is DARVTQTPRHKVTEMGQEVTMRCQPILGHNTVFWYRQTMMQGLELLAYFRNRAPLDDSGMPKDRFSAEMPDATLATLKIQPSEPRDSAVYFCASGLVSVQHFGDGTRLSIL.

Here the CDR3 DNA reads TGCGCCAGCAGCTTGGGACAGGGGTTCGAGCAGTACTTC. Protein sequence: CASSLGQGFEQYF. V is TRBV5-1 and J is TRBJ2-7; TRBD1 aligns across 8 bases. Trimming removed 0 bases from V and 6 bases from J; junction bases left unmatched: 2. This CDR3 has 13 residues. Germline V CDR1 and CDR2: SGHRS, YFSETQ.

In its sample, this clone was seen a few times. The CDR3 loop reads CASSVAHSGANVLTF. CDR3 nucleotides: TGTGCCAGCAGCGTAGCCCACTCTGGGGCCAACGTCCTGACTTTC. The chain combines TRBV9 with TRBJ2-6, with unresolved D. The CDR3 sequence is 15 residues long. V lost 0 bases and J 0 bases, leaving 4 bases between the germline ends. From germline, CDR1 is SGDLS and CDR2 YYNGEE.

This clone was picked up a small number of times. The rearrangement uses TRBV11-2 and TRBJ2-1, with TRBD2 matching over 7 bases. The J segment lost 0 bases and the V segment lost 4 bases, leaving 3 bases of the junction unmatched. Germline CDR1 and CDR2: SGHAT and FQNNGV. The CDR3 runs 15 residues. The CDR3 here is CASSSGGGSYNEQFF. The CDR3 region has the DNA TGTGCCAGCAGCTCAGGCGGGGGCTCCTACAATGAGCAGTTCTTC. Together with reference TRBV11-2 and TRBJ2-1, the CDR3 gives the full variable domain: EAGVAQSPRYKIIEKRQSVAFWCNPISGHATLYWYQQILGQGPKLLIQFQNNGVVDDSQLPKDRFSAERLKGVDSTLKIQPAKLEDSAVYLCASSSGGGSYNEQFFGPGTRLTVL.

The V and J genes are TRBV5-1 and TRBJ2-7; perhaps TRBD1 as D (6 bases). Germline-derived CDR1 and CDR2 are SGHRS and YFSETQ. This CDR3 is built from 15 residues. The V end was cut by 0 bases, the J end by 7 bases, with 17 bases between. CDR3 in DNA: TGCGCCAGCAGCTTGGAAATCAGGGGCGTGCGGGAGCAGTACTTC. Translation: CASSLEIRGVREQYF.

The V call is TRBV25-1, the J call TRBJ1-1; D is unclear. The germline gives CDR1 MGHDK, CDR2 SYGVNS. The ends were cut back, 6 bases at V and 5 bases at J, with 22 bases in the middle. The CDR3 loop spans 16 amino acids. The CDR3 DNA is TGTGCCAGCAGCAACGAGGGCGTCTTTTTTGGTACTGAAGCTTTCTTT. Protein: CASSNEGVFFGTEAFF.

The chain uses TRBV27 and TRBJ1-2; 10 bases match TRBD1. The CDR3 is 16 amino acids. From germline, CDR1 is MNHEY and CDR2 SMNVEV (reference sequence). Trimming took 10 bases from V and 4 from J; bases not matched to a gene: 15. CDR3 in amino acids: CATRPGTGAGIYGYTF. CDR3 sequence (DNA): TGTGCCACCCGTCCCGGGACAGGGGCGGGGATCTATGGCTACACCTTC.

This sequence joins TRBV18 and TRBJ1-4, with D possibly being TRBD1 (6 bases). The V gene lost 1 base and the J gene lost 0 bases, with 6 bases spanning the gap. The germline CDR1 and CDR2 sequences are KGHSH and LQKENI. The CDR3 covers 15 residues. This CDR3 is CASSPQGATNEKLFF. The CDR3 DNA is TGTGCCAGCTCACCACAGGGGGCAACTAATGAAAAACTGTTTTTT.

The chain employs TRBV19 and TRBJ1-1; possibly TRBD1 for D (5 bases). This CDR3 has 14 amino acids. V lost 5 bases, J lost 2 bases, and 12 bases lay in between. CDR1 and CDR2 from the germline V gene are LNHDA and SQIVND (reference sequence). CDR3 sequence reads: CASSGRDGNTEAFF. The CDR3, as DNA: TGTGCCAGTAGTGGACGGGACGGTAACACTGAAGCTTTCTTT.

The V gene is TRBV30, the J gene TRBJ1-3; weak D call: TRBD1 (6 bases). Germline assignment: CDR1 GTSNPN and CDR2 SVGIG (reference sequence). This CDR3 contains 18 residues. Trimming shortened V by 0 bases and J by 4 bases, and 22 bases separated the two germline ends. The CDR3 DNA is TGTGCCTGGAGTGTACTTGCGGGGGGCGCGTTGGCCGGAAACACCATATATTTT. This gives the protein CAWSVLAGGALAGNTIYF.

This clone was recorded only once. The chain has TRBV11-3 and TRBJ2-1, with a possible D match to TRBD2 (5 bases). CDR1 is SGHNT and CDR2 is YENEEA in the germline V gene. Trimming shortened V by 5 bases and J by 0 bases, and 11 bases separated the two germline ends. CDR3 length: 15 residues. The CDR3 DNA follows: TGTGCCAGCAGCCCCGGAGGCAGCTCCTACAATGAGCAGTTCTTC. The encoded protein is CASSPGGSSYNEQFF.

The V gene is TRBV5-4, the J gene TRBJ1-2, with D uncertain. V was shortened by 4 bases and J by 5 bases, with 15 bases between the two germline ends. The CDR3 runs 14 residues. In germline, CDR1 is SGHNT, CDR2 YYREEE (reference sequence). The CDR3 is CASSLHGPLYGYTF. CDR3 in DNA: TGTGCCAGCAGCCTTCACGGGCCGTTATATGGCTACACCTTC.

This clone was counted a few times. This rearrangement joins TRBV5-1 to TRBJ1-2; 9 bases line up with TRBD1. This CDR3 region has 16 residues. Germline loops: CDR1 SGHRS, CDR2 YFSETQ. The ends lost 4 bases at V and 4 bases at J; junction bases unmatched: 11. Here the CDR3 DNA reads TGCGCCAGCAGCGATCTCGGACAGGGGACGGCCTATGGCTACACCTTC. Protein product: CASSDLGQGTAYGYTF.

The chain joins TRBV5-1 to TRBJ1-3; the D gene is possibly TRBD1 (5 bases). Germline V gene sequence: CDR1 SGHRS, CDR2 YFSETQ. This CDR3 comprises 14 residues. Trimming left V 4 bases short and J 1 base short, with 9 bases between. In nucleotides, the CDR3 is TGCGCCAGCAGCCGGGACGGATCTGGAAACACCATATATTTT. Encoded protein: CASSRDGSGNTIYF.

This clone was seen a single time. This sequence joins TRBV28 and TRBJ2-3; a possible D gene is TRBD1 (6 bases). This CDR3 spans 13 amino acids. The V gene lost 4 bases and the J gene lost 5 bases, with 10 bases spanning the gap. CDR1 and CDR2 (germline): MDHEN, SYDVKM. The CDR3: CASSYRDGDTQYF. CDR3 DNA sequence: TGTGCCAGCAGTTACAGGGACGGAGATACGCAGTATTTT.

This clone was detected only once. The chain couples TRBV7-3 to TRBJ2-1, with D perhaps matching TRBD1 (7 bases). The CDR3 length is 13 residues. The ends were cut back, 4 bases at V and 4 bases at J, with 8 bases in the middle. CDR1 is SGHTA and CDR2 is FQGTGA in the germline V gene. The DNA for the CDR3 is TGTGCCAGCAGCTCAGGGGGGTACAATGAGCAGTTCTTC. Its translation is CASSSGGYNEQFF. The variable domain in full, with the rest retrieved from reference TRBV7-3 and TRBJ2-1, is GAGVSQTPSNKVTEKGKYVELRCDPISGHTALYWYRQSLGQGPEFLIYFQGTGAADDSGLPNDRFFAVRPEGSVSTLKIQRTERGDSAVYLCASSSGGYNEQFFGPGTRLTVL.

The CDR3 DNA reads as TGTGCCAGCAGCCAAGTCATCGGCCCCTACGAGCAGTACTTC. This codes for CASSQVIGPYEQYF. The chain couples TRBV14 to TRBJ2-7, with D hard to call. The germline V gene encodes CDR1 SGHDN and CDR2 FVKESK. V lost 1 base and J 2 bases, leaving 9 bases between the germline ends. CDR3 length: 14 amino acids.

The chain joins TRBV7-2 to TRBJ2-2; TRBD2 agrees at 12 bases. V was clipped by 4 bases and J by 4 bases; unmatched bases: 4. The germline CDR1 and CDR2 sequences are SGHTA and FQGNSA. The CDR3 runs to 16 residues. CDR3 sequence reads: CASSSPGLAGTGELFF. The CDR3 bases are TGTGCCAGCAGCTCGCCGGGACTAGCGGGCACCGGGGAGCTGTTTTTT. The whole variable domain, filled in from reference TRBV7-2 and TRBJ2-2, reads GAGVSQSPSNKVTEKGKDVELRCDPISGHTALYWYRQSLGQGLEFLIYFQGNSAPDKSGLPSDRFSAERTGGSVSTLTIQRTQQEDSAVYLCASSSPGLAGTGELFFGEGSRLTVL.

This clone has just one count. The CDR3 nucleotides are TGTGCCAGCAGCCAAGGGCAGGCCAACTCTGGAAACACCATATATTTT. Protein sequence: CASSQGQANSGNTIYF. The V gene is TRBV14, the J gene TRBJ1-3; D is undetermined. Germline V gives CDR1 SGHDN, CDR2 FVKESK. Trimming took off 1 base at V and 0 bases at J, with 10 bases between the two ends. The CDR3 runs 16 residues.

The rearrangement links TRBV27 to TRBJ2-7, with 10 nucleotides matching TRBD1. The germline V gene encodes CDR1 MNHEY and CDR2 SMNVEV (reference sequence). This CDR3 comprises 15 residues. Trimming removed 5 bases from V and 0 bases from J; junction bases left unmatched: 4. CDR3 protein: CASSRRTGGSYEQYF. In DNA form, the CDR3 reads TGTGCCAGCAGTAGAAGGACAGGGGGCTCCTACGAGCAGTACTTC.

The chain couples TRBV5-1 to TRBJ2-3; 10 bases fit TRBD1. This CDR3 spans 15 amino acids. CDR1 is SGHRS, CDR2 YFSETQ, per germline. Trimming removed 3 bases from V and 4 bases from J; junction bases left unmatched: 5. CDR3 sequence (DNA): TGCGCCAGCAGCTCTCAGGGACAGGGGTCAGATACGCAGTATTTT. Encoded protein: CASSSQGQGSDTQYF.

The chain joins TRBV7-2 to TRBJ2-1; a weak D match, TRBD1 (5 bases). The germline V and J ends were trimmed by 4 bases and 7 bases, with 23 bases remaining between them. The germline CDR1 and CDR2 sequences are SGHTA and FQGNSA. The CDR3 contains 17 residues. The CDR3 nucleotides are TGTGCCAGCAGCTCACAGGTATCCTTTATGTTATTGAATGAGCAGTTCTTC. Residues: CASSSQVSFMLLNEQFF.

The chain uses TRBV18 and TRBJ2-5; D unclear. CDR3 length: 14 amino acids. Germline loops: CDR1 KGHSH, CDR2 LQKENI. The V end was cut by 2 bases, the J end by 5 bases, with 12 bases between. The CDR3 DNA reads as TGTGCCAGCTCACCAACGGCAAGGAGTGAGACCCAGTACTTC. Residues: CASSPTARSETQYF. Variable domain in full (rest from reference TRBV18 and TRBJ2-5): NAGVMQNPRHLVRRRGQEARLRCSPMKGHSHVYWYRQLPEEGLKFMVYLQKENIIDESGMPKERFSAEFPKEGPSILRIQQVVRGDSAAYFCASSPTARSETQYFGPGTRLLVL.

CDR3 amino acids: CASSYSVSSYEQYF. CDR3 coding DNA: TGTGCCAGCAGTTATTCGGTGAGCTCCTACGAGCAGTACTTC. The V gene is TRBV27, the J gene TRBJ2-7; no reliable D call. V gave up 4 bases and J gave up 0 bases, with 10 bases separating them. Germline V gives CDR1 MNHEY, CDR2 SMNVEV (reference sequence). There are 14 residues in the CDR3.